The rows below give T cell receptor beta chains drawn from one sample of a study of blood T cell repertoires in COVID-19. The protocol was immunoSEQ multiplex PCR, while the TCRdb copy is restricted to in-frame clones and leaves out a portion. The sample yields approximately 20,000 clones, around 89% seen once. The material sequenced was peripheral blood. All receptors come from a human donor with active COVID-19. The donor label of this sample is uncertain. Each CDR3 is given without its conserved first and last residue. Fields, in order: CDR3 protein, J gene, D gene, V gene, clone size. A D gene is named only where the DNA matches it firmly. Clone sizes are given selectively: once, few, many, or a class where the clone is expanded.

CDR3: ASRALLSSYEQY
J: TRBJ2-7
D: .
V: TRBV2
size: .

CDR3: SVLTGTETQY
J: TRBJ2-5
D: .
V: TRBV29-1
size: .

CDR3: ASRLTGSRETQY
J: TRBJ2-5
D: .
V: TRBV12-2
size: once

CDR3: ASADLGGTGVPEAF
J: TRBJ1-1
D: TRBD1
V: TRBV19
size: .

CDR3: ASSSPSGSTDTQY
J: TRBJ2-3
D: TRBD2
V: TRBV11-2
size: few

CDR3: ASSFRGFSYNEQF
J: TRBJ2-1
D: .
V: TRBV11-3
size: .

CDR3: ASSDRDRGFNEQF
J: TRBJ2-1
D: TRBD1
V: TRBV5-1
size: .

CDR3: ASSYRGDRGTGEQF
J: TRBJ2-1
D: TRBD1
V: TRBV6-6
size: .

CDR3: ASSLGRFNTGELF
J: TRBJ2-2
D: .
V: TRBV19
size: .

CDR3: ASSASGSSYNEQF
J: TRBJ2-1
D: TRBD2
V: TRBV19
size: once

CDR3: ASTTSGQGRKEQY
J: TRBJ2-7
D: TRBD1
V: TRBV2
size: .

CDR3: ASSLFDSNYGYT
J: TRBJ1-2
D: .
V: TRBV7-2
size: .

CDR3: ASIKQGAKTQY
J: TRBJ2-5
D: TRBD1
V: TRBV6-5
size: .

CDR3: ASTRDRVSTEAF
J: TRBJ1-1
D: TRBD1
V: TRBV19
size: .

CDR3: ASSQVGGLVSTSGSYEQY
J: TRBJ2-7
D: TRBD2
V: TRBV4-2
size: .

CDR3: ASSLLADTGELF
J: TRBJ2-2
D: .
V: TRBV5-1
size: .

CDR3: ASSYISRGASNEQF
J: TRBJ2-1
D: .
V: TRBV6-5
size: .

CDR3: ASQGQSTGELF
J: TRBJ2-2
D: TRBD1
V: TRBV19
size: .

CDR3: ASSLDLRTYEQY
J: TRBJ2-7
D: .
V: TRBV11-2
size: .

CDR3: AWSVERGTEAF
J: TRBJ1-1
D: .
V: TRBV30
size: .

CDR3: ASSLSGTHTGELF
J: TRBJ2-2
D: TRBD2
V: TRBV7-2
size: .

CDR3: ASSLLSRAASNTGELF
J: TRBJ2-2
D: .
V: TRBV7-3
size: .

CDR3: SVDGQGIKETQY
J: TRBJ2-5
D: .
V: TRBV29-1
size: once

CDR3: AGGGNADTQY
J: TRBJ2-3
D: TRBD2
V: TRBV2
size: .

CDR3: ASGEGTSLSFEQY
J: TRBJ2-7
D: TRBD2
V: TRBV5-4
size: .

CDR3: ASSGYRGPQETQY
J: TRBJ2-5
D: TRBD1
V: TRBV5-1
size: .